This T cell receptor (beta chain) was retrieved from a study of CD8+CD57+ T cells in acquired aplastic anemia. Across the study: An average of 3.2 ug of DNA was obtained from sorted CD4+ and CD8+ cells. Roughly 10.8 million reads were obtained on average for healthy donor CD4+ cells.

The germline gives CDR1 SNHLY, CDR2 FYNNEI. The CDR3 covers 17 residues. V trimming: 7 bases; J trimming: 7 bases; junction bases outside the gene matches: 19. There are many counts of this clonotype. The antigen remains unidentified. General study points: Patients were compared with controls for CD8+ Simpson's diversity, and no significant difference emerged.

Template material for TCR beta VDJ and CDR3 profiling consisted of genomic DNA. TCRdb itself ran the reads through MiXCR, one entry per CDR3 protein. The sample lists a few hundred thousand distinct CDR3 sequences; around 60% were seen once. The clonotype originates from a human donor in good health. Sequences were obtained from sorted CD4+, CD8+, or CD8+CD57+ T cells (not recorded which) from PBMCs. The rearrangement joins TRBV2 to TRBJ1-2, with TRBD1 matching 9 bases. Written as DNA, the CDR3 is TGTGCCAGCAATTTCCCGACAGGGGGGCAATCAGTTTCTGGCTACACCTTC. It yields the protein CASNFPTGGQSVSGYTF.